These T cell receptor beta chains were read from a single sample in a study of blood T cell repertoires in COVID-19. TCRdb keeps only in-frame clones here, not all; method: immunoSEQ multiplex PCR. The sample includes approximately 88,000 clones, around 80% of them seen just once. Sequencing was carried out using peripheral blood. These receptors all stem from a man aged 45-65 years who had recovered from COVID-19. Both conserved end residues are part of each CDR3. D genes are given only for firm matches. Clone size, where shown, is once, few, many, or a class for clones that have expanded.

CASSYSRGRAGEQFF	TGTGCCAGCAGTTACTCTAGAGGGAGGGCCGGTGAGCAGTTCTTC	medium-sized	TRBJ2-1	TRBV27	TRBD2
CASSQANSNQPQHF	TGTGCCAGCTCCCAGGCAAATTCGAATCAGCCCCAGCATTTT	NA	TRBJ1-5	TRBV18	NA
CASSQKQVASSPLHF	TGCGCCAGCAGCCAAAAACAGGTAGCAAGTTCACCCCTCCACTTT	NA	TRBJ1-6	TRBV4-1	NA
CASSPGLKRSSSYNEQFF	TGCGCCAGCAGCCCGGGACTAAAGCGGTCGAGCTCCTACAATGAGCAGTTCTTC	once	TRBJ2-1	TRBV5-1	TRBD2
CASRRGNLNYGYTF	TGTGCCAGCAGAAGGGGAAACCTAAACTATGGCTACACCTTC	NA	TRBJ1-2	TRBV6-5	NA
CSVGTALFGQYF	TGCAGCGTTGGGACTGCGCTCTTCGGGCAGTACTTC	NA	TRBJ2-7	TRBV29-1	NA
CASSFGQDNSPLHF	TGTGCCAGCAGCTTCGGACAGGACAATTCACCCCTCCACTTT	NA	TRBJ1-6	TRBV11-2	TRBD1
CASTRAGGSYNEQFF	TGTGCCAGCACCAGAGCGGGGGGGAGCTACAATGAGCAGTTCTTC	NA	TRBJ2-1	TRBV6-5	TRBD2
CASSSAQGGGYTF	TGTGCCAGCAGTTCTGCACAGGGAGGGGGCTACACCTTC	NA	TRBJ1-2	TRBV12-3/TRBV12-4	NA
CASSQDGQGATDTQYF	TGTGCCAGCAGCCAAGATGGACAGGGGGCCACAGATACGCAGTATTTT	NA	TRBJ2-3	TRBV4-2	TRBD1
CASSPGQGPYEQYF	TGTGCCAGTAGTCCAGGACAGGGACCTTACGAGCAGTACTTC	many	TRBJ2-7	TRBV19	TRBD1
CASSLVDVGRGGYTF	TGTGCCAGCAGCTTAGTTGATGTGGGGCGCGGTGGCTACACCTTC	NA	TRBJ1-2	TRBV7-2	NA
CASFTDRGYGYTF	TGTGCCAGCTTCACCGACAGGGGCTATGGCTACACCTTC	NA	TRBJ1-2	TRBV5-4	TRBD1
CASSVAIAGENEQFF	TGTGCCAGCAGCGTAGCGATAGCGGGGGAGAATGAGCAGTTCTTC	NA	TRBJ2-1	TRBV9	TRBD2
CASSLDSPRKTEKLFF	TGTGCCAGCAGTTTGGACAGCCCCAGGAAAACCGAAAAACTGTTTTTT	NA	TRBJ1-4	TRBV2	NA
CASSSLNEQFF	TGTGCCAGCAGCTCTCTCAATGAGCAGTTCTTC	few	TRBJ2-1	TRBV7-9	NA
CASSPAGGPYNEQFF	TGTGCCAGCAGCCCGGCAGGGGGTCCGTACAATGAGCAGTTCTTC	NA	TRBJ2-1	TRBV7-9	TRBD1
CASSLADYGYTF	TGTGCCAGCAGCTTGGCGGACTATGGCTACACCTTC	NA	TRBJ1-2	TRBV5-5	NA
CASSWGEETQYF	TGTGCCAGCAGTTGGGGAGAAGAGACCCAGTACTTC	NA	TRBJ2-5	TRBV12-3/TRBV12-4	NA
CASSSQGAANEKLFF	TGCGCCAGCAGCTCCCAGGGGGCGGCTAATGAAAAACTGTTTTTT	NA	TRBJ1-4	TRBV5-1	TRBD1
CACGRNTEAFF	TGTGCCTGCGGACGGAACACTGAAGCTTTCTTT	NA	TRBJ1-1	TRBV30	NA
CASSLGGTKNIQYF	TGTGCCAGCAGCTTGGGGGGCACCAAAAACATTCAGTACTTC	NA	TRBJ2-4	TRBV5-6	NA